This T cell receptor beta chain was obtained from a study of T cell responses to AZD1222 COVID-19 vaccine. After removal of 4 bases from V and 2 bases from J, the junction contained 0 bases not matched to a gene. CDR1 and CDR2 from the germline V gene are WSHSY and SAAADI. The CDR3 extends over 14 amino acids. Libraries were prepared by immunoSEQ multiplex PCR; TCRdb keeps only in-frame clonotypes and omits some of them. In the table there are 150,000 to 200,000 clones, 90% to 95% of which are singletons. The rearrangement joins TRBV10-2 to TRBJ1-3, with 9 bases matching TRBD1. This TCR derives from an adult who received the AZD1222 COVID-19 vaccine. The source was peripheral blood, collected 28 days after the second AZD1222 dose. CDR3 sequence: CASSGTGAGNTIYF. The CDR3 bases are TGCGCCAGCAGTGGGACAGGGGCTGGAAACACCATATATTTT.